This T cell receptor (beta chain) appears in the sequencing data of a study of naive and memory T cell subsets. The CDR3 runs to 13 residues. Germline values: CDR1 KGHDR, CDR2 SFDVKD. Trimming cost V 2 bases and J 7 bases, with 7 bases left between them. Study findings and constraints: Diversity fell and Gini index rose from naive through CM, EM, EMRA.

Sequential positive selection took CD4 T cells first, then CD8 T cells. Both TRBC1 and TRBC2 were covered by a beta constant-region primer of two equimolar oligonucleotides. A 12-nucleotide UMI and the SP2 primer were added to the cDNA 3' end by oligonucleotide ligation. Ligated cDNA was amplified by four rounds of PCR with nested alpha and beta constant-region primers and SP2. Via MiXCR, TCRdb re-called the UMI-ligation and nested PCR reads, giving one row per CDR3 protein. Found here are around 40,000 distinct CDR3 sequences, about 14% of them singletons; the top ten hold around a fifth. Remarks on this clonotype: Its matching antigen is unknown.

Sequenced input: effector memory CD4+ T cells from blood. The subset: effector memory, CD45RA- CD27-. This sequence originates from a human donor in good health. The chain is built from TRBV24-1 and TRBJ1-4; D remains unclear. CDR3: CATSDSFGEKLFF. CDR3 DNA sequence: TGTGCCACCAGTGATTCTTTCGGTGAAAAACTGTTTTTT.